This T cell receptor beta chain was recorded in a study of T cells in Graves' hyperthyroidism and ophthalmopathy. This clonotype was picked up many times. Reasons for excluding patients were uncontrolled infection, other autoimmune disease, pregnancy or lactation. Researchers took RNA transcripts and amplified the TCR beta CDR3 regions from them. HTBI primers drove first-round RT-PCR of the TCR CDR3. TCRdb re-analysed the multiplex PCR reads in MiXCR, keeping a single row per CDR3 protein. The data contain a few hundred thousand distinct CDR3 sequences, 15% to 18% of them singletons. This CDR3 spans 16 amino acids. In germline, CDR1 is LNHDA, CDR2 SQIVND (reference sequence). The germline V and J ends were trimmed by 3 bases and 0 bases, with 15 bases remaining between them.

The sample consisted of blood. The origin of this receptor is a woman aged 25 to 45 with Graves' hyperthyroidism. This chain connects TRBV19 to TRBJ2-7, with D perhaps being TRBD1 or TRBD2 (5 bases each). This CDR3 is CASSIGGTASSYEQYF. The DNA of the CDR3 is TGTGCCAGTAGTATTGGGGGTACAGCGAGCTCCTACGAGCAGTACTTC.